These 29 T cell receptor beta chains were all obtained from the same sample, sequenced in a study of T cell responses to AZD1222 COVID-19 vaccine. Profiling relied on immunoSEQ multiplex PCR, and the TCRdb table lists in-frame clones only, not all of them. The sample yields about 120,000 clones, approximately 92% seen once. The sample was peripheral blood, taken 28 days after the second AZD1222 dose. Receptor source: an adult who received the AZD1222 COVID-19 vaccine.

The chain carries TRBV11-2 and TRBJ1-1, with 7 positions matching TRBD1. CDR3 length: 15 residues. CDR1 is SGHAT and CDR2 is FQNNGV in the germline V gene. V shed 3 bases and J 3 bases; nucleotides not matched to a gene: 7. CDR3 residues: CASSFLTGTDTEAFF. The CDR3 bases are TGTGCCAGCAGCTTCCTGACAGGGACGGACACTGAAGCTTTCTTT. Full variable domain (outside the CDR3, taken from reference TRBV11-2 and TRBJ1-1): EAGVAQSPRYKIIEKRQSVAFWCNPISGHATLYWYQQILGQGPKLLIQFQNNGVVDDSQLPKDRFSAERLKGVDSTLKIQPAKLEDSAVYLCASSFLTGTDTEAFFGQGTRLTVV.

The chain couples TRBV7-2 to TRBJ1-3; no clear D gene. In germline, CDR1 is SGHTA, CDR2 FQGNSA. CDR3 length: 15 residues. The V gene lost 2 bases and the J gene lost 0 bases, with 8 bases spanning the gap. The CDR3 spells CASSLQVTSGNTIYF. In DNA form, the CDR3 reads TGTGCCAGCAGCTTACAGGTGACCTCTGGAAACACCATATATTTT.

This chain links TRBV18 with TRBJ1-2, with 8 nucleotides matching TRBD1. Germline V gene lookup returns CDR1 KGHSH and CDR2 LQKENI. The V gene end was trimmed by 3 bases and the J gene end by 0 bases; junction bases not matched to a gene: 12. The CDR3 length is 18 residues. This CDR3 is CASSPQRTGPNSNYGYTF. CDR3 DNA: TGTGCCAGCTCACCTCAAAGGACAGGGCCGAACTCTAACTATGGCTACACCTTC.

The chain is built from TRBV6-5 and TRBJ2-1; the D gene is possibly TRBD1 (5 bases). Germline CDR1 and CDR2: MNHEY and SVGAGI. The CDR3 length is 14 residues. Trimming took off 7 bases at V and 10 bases at J, with 20 bases between the two ends. CDR3 loop: CASTSSYVGREQFF. The CDR3 coding sequence is TGTGCCAGCACCTCCTCTTACGTGGGGCGCGAGCAGTTCTTC.

This CDR3 reads CASSYLGNEQFF. As DNA, the CDR3 is TGTGCCAGCAGTTACTTGGGGAATGAGCAGTTCTTC. The J gene is TRBJ2-1, the V gene TRBV6-2 or TRBV6-3; D is ambiguous. CDR1 MNHEY and CDR2 SVGEGT come from the germline V gene. The V end was cut by 1 base, the J end by 7 bases, with 5 bases between. There are 12 residues in the CDR3.

This clone was seen a handful of times. This sequence joins TRBV2 and TRBJ1-2; D call uncertain. In germline, CDR1 is SNHLY, CDR2 FYNNEI. The CDR3 totals 14 residues. V lost 7 bases, J lost 0 bases, and 12 bases lay in between. The CDR3 nucleotides read TGTGCCAGCAAGAGCCAACTTGCTAACTATGGCTACACCTTC. This translates into CASKSQLANYGYTF.

This chain uses TRBV2 with TRBJ2-5; weak D call: TRBD2 (6 bases). The CDR3 is 13 residues long. The V gene lost 4 bases and the J gene lost 1 base, with 7 bases spanning the gap. Germline CDR1 and CDR2: SNHLY and FYNNEI. CDR3: CASSGTIQETQYF. The CDR3 DNA sequence: TGTGCCAGCAGTGGGACTATCCAAGAGACCCAGTACTTC.

The chain has TRBV19 and TRBJ1-5; 7 bases align to TRBD1. Germline V gene data show CDR1 as LNHDA and CDR2 as SQIVND (reference sequence). CDR3 length equals 16 residues. V shed 5 bases, J shed 0 bases, and the junction held 7 bases outside the gene matches. The CDR3 sequence: CASSPDRADSNQPQHF. The CDR3 DNA reads as TGTGCCAGTAGTCCCGACAGGGCTGATAGCAATCAGCCCCAGCATTTT. Full variable domain (remainder filled in from reference TRBV19 and TRBJ1-5): DGGITQSPKYLFRKEGQNVTLSCEQNLNHDAMYWYRQDPGQGLRLIYYSQIVNDFQKGDIAEGYSVSREKKESFPLTVTSAQKNPTAFYLCASSPDRADSNQPQHFGDGTRLSIL.

This chain joins TRBV19 and TRBJ1-5, with D tentatively TRBD1 (5 bases). This CDR3 region has 17 residues. V lost 1 base, J lost 1 base, and 14 bases lay in between. Looked up from germline, CDR1 is LNHDA and CDR2 is SQIVND (reference sequence). This chain's CDR3 is CASSIGGASGSNQPQHF. The CDR3 DNA reads TGTGCCAGTAGTATAGGAGGGGCCTCAGGGAGCAATCAGCCCCAGCATTTT.

This sequence joins TRBV5-4 and TRBJ2-5; 7 bases match TRBD2. Germline CDR1 reads SGHNT; CDR2 reads YYREEE (reference sequence). With V trimmed by 0 bases and J by 2 bases, 1 base remained unmatched. CDR3 size: 14 residues. CDR3 protein: CASSLGGGQETQYF. The CDR3 nucleotides read TGTGCCAGCAGCTTGGGCGGGGGACAAGAGACCCAGTACTTC.

This chain joins TRBV28 and TRBJ2-3; 7 bases map to TRBD2. V shed 5 bases and J 0 bases; nucleotides not matched to a gene: 5. Germline V gives CDR1 MDHEN, CDR2 SYDVKM. The CDR3 loop spans 15 amino acids. CDR3 amino acids: CASSTTGGSTDTQYF. The CDR3 DNA reads TGTGCCAGCAGTACCACGGGGGGTAGCACAGATACGCAGTATTTT.

The rearrangement joins TRBV5-1 to TRBJ2-1, with TRBD2 matching over 7 bases. The V gene's germline CDR1 is SGHRS and CDR2 YFSETQ. V dropped 5 bases and J dropped 10; count of bases not matched to a gene: 15. The CDR3 covers 15 residues. Here the CDR3 reads CASRPGGGTPREQFF. CDR3 in DNA: TGCGCCAGCAGACCGGGAGGAGGAACCCCGAGGGAGCAGTTCTTC. Full variable domain (missing parts from reference TRBV5-1 and TRBJ2-1): KAGVTQTPRYLIKTRGQQVTLSCSPISGHRSVSWYQQTPGQGLQFLFEYFSETQRNKGNFPGRFSGRQFSNSRSEMNVSTLELGDSALYLCASRPGGGTPREQFFGPGTRLTVL.

The V gene is TRBV18, the J gene TRBJ1-1; a possible D gene is TRBD1 (6 bases). This CDR3 has 13 residues. V was shortened by 0 bases and J by 8 bases, with 10 bases between the two germline ends. Germline CDR1 KGHSH, CDR2 LQKENI. The CDR3 sequence: CASSPPFQGEAFF. The CDR3 DNA reads as TGTGCCAGCTCACCACCTTTCCAGGGGGAAGCTTTCTTT.

The chain joins TRBV10-2 to TRBJ1-1; D gene unclear. The V gene lost 5 bases and the J gene lost 0 bases, with 7 bases spanning the gap. The CDR3 sequence is 13 residues long. Germline V gene data show CDR1 as WSHSY and CDR2 as SAAADI. CDR3 nucleotides: TGCGCCAGCAGTTGGGGTTTGAACACTGAAGCTTTCTTT. Translating it yields CASSWGLNTEAFF.

The chain employs TRBV5-6 and TRBJ1-1; the D gene is possibly TRBD1 (5 bases). Germline loops: CDR1 SGHDT, CDR2 YYEEEE. With 3 bases removed from V and 2 bases from J, the gap between germline ends came to 17 bases. This CDR3 has 16 amino acids. CDR3 coding DNA: TGTGCCAGCAGCTCAACGCAGGCGGGGCCTAACACTGAAGCTTTCTTT. It translates to CASSSTQAGPNTEAFF.

V gene TRBV11-3 combines with J gene TRBJ2-5; the D is unclear. V was pared by 5 bases and J by 3 bases, with 7 bases between. This CDR3 has 12 amino acids. Germline CDR1 SGHNT, CDR2 YENEEA. CDR3 bases: TGTGCCAGCAGCCGAGGTGAAGAGACCCAGTACTTC. Translating gives CASSRGEETQYF.

The V gene is TRBV2, the J gene TRBJ2-1, with 9 bases identical to TRBD1. J gave up 9 bases and V 2 bases, and 5 bases lay outside the gene matches. The germline V gene has CDR1 SNHLY and CDR2 FYNNEI. The CDR3 extends over 14 amino acids. CDR3 nucleotides: TGTGCCAGCAGTGAAATACAGGGGGCGTCTGAGCAGTTCTTC. Translation gives CASSEIQGASEQFF.

V usage is TRBV5-4 and J usage is TRBJ1-6, with TRBD1 identical over 7 bases. The CDR3 runs to 15 residues. CDR1 is SGHNT and CDR2 is YYREEE in the germline V gene (reference sequence). The ends lost 4 bases at V and 10 bases at J; junction bases unmatched: 11. CDR3 sequence: CASSADRDHQSPLHF. The CDR3 coding sequence is TGTGCCAGCAGCGCCGACAGGGACCATCAATCACCCCTCCACTTT. Variable domain in full (rest from reference TRBV5-4 and TRBJ1-6): ETGVTQSPTHLIKTRGQQVTLRCSSQSGHNTVSWYQQALGQGPQFIFQYYREEENGRGNFPPRFSGLQFPNYSSELNVNALELDDSALYLCASSADRDHQSPLHFGNGTRLTVT.

This clone has only a few counts. The chain uses TRBV28 and TRBJ1-3, with D perhaps matching TRBD1 (5 bases). V was trimmed by 6 bases and J by 4 bases, leaving 28 bases between them. The CDR3 runs to 19 residues. Germline values: CDR1 MDHEN, CDR2 SYDVKM. The CDR3 protein is CASRPFGQPTHGRGNTIYF. The CDR3 bases are TGTGCCAGCAGGCCCTTCGGACAACCGACCCATGGTCGAGGAAACACCATATATTTT.

This clone was counted only a few times. V gene TRBV5-5 combines with J gene TRBJ1-1, with TRBD1 matching 7 bases. In germline, CDR1 is SGHKS, CDR2 YYEKEE (reference sequence). With 6 bases clipped from V and 1 base from J, the junction kept 9 bases outside the gene matches. The CDR3 covers 15 residues. CDR3 protein: CASTRTGYGNTEAFF. The CDR3 DNA reads TGTGCCAGCACAAGGACAGGATATGGGAACACTGAAGCTTTCTTT.

This clone was seen just once. This sequence joins TRBV3-1 (or the pseudogene TRBV3-2) and TRBJ1-5; 9 positions agree with TRBD1. Germline V gene data show CDR1 as LGHDT and CDR2 as YNNKEL (reference sequence). V was clipped by 1 base and J by 5 bases; unmatched bases: 6. The CDR3 loop spans 16 amino acids. In nucleotides, the CDR3 is TGTGCCAGCAGCCAAGGGACCTACAGGGGGCATCAGCCCCAGCATTTT. Its protein is CASSQGTYRGHQPQHF.

The V and J genes are TRBV27 and TRBJ1-1; no clear D. CDR3 length: 17 residues. Trimming left V 8 bases short and J 8 bases short, with 30 bases between. CDR1 and CDR2 (germline): MNHEY, SMNVEV (reference sequence). The CDR3 region is CASSPWETSNHRREAFF. The CDR3 DNA sequence: TGTGCCAGCTCCCCGTGGGAAACTTCAAACCATAGACGAGAAGCTTTCTTT.

This clone was seen a handful of times. This chain uses TRBV7-9 with TRBJ2-2; a possible D gene is TRBD1 (6 bases). Trimming removed 2 bases from V and 2 bases from J, with 15 bases in between. Germline V gene data show CDR1 as SEHNR and CDR2 as FQNEAQ (reference sequence). The CDR3 is 17 amino acids. The CDR3, as DNA: TGTGCCAGCAGCTTATTCGGACAGAGTCAAAACACCGGGGAGCTGTTTTTT. It yields the protein CASSLFGQSQNTGELFF.

This chain uses TRBV4-1 with TRBJ1-2; D perhaps matches TRBD1 (5 bases). Per germline, CDR1 MGHRA and CDR2 YSYEKL. The CDR3 loop spans 16 amino acids. Trimming removed 0 bases from V and 5 bases from J, with 16 bases in between. CDR3 residues: CASSQERPPGGYGYTF. The CDR3 DNA reads TGCGCCAGCAGCCAAGAGAGGCCCCCTGGGGGGTATGGCTACACCTTC.

The chain is built from TRBV7-2 and TRBJ2-1; the D gene is possibly TRBD1 (6 bases). V dropped 5 bases and J dropped 7 bases, with 15 bases sitting between them. From germline, CDR1 is SGHTA and CDR2 FQGNSA. This CDR3 has 14 residues. For the CDR3, the DNA is TGTGCCAGCAGCACCCGGACAGTCTTTAATGAGCAGTTCTTC. This encodes CASSTRTVFNEQFF. The complete variable domain, with remaining parts taken from reference TRBV7-2 and TRBJ2-1, reads GAGVSQSPSNKVTEKGKDVELRCDPISGHTALYWYRQSLGQGLEFLIYFQGNSAPDKSGLPSDRFSAERTGGSVSTLTIQRTQQEDSAVYLCASSTRTVFNEQFFGPGTRLTVL.

Only one count was recorded for this clone. The chain couples TRBV9 to TRBJ2-5, with unresolved D. The ends were cut back, 4 bases at V and 5 bases at J, with 21 bases in the middle. CDR1 and CDR2 (germline): SGDLS, YYNGEE. The CDR3 loop spans 16 amino acids. The CDR3 sequence: CASSPDPQVLWETQYF. CDR3 coding DNA: TGTGCCAGCAGCCCGGATCCGCAGGTCCTGTGGGAGACCCAGTACTTC.

This chain uses TRBV7-9 with TRBJ1-3, with TRBD1 matching 8 bases. The CDR3 runs 16 residues. After removal of 2 bases from V and 4 bases from J, the junction contained 7 bases not matched to a gene. Germline V gives CDR1 SEHNR, CDR2 FQNEAQ (reference sequence). CDR3 in DNA: TGTGCCAGCAGCTTACGACAGGGGCTTGGCGGAAACACCATATATTTT. Translated, it gives CASSLRQGLGGNTIYF. The variable domain in full, with the rest retrieved from reference TRBV7-9 and TRBJ1-3, is DTGVSQNPRHKITKRGQNVTFRCDPISEHNRLYWYRQTLGQGPEFLTYFQNEAQLEKSRLLSDRFSAERPKGSFSTLEIQRTEQGDSAMYLCASSLRQGLGGNTIYFGEGSWLTVV.

The gene calls are TRBV9 and TRBJ1-2, with D possibly being TRBD1 (6 bases). The CDR3 sequence is 14 residues long. Germline V gene data show CDR1 as SGDLS and CDR2 as YYNGEE. Between the trimmed V and J ends, which lost 4 bases and 4 bases, there was a span of 14 bases. This CDR3 is CASSSKGGGYGYTF. The DNA for the CDR3 is TGTGCCAGCAGCTCAAAGGGGGGCGGCTATGGCTACACCTTC.

The chain has TRBV6-2 or TRBV6-3 and TRBJ1-5; 9 bases line up with TRBD1. This CDR3 comprises 17 residues. V shed 0 bases, J shed 5 bases, and the junction held 8 bases outside the gene matches. The germline V gene has CDR1 MNHEY and CDR2 SVGEGT. The CDR3 sequence is CASSYSLQGAGYQPQHF. In DNA, the CDR3 is TGTGCCAGCAGTTACTCATTACAGGGGGCAGGGTATCAGCCCCAGCATTTT.